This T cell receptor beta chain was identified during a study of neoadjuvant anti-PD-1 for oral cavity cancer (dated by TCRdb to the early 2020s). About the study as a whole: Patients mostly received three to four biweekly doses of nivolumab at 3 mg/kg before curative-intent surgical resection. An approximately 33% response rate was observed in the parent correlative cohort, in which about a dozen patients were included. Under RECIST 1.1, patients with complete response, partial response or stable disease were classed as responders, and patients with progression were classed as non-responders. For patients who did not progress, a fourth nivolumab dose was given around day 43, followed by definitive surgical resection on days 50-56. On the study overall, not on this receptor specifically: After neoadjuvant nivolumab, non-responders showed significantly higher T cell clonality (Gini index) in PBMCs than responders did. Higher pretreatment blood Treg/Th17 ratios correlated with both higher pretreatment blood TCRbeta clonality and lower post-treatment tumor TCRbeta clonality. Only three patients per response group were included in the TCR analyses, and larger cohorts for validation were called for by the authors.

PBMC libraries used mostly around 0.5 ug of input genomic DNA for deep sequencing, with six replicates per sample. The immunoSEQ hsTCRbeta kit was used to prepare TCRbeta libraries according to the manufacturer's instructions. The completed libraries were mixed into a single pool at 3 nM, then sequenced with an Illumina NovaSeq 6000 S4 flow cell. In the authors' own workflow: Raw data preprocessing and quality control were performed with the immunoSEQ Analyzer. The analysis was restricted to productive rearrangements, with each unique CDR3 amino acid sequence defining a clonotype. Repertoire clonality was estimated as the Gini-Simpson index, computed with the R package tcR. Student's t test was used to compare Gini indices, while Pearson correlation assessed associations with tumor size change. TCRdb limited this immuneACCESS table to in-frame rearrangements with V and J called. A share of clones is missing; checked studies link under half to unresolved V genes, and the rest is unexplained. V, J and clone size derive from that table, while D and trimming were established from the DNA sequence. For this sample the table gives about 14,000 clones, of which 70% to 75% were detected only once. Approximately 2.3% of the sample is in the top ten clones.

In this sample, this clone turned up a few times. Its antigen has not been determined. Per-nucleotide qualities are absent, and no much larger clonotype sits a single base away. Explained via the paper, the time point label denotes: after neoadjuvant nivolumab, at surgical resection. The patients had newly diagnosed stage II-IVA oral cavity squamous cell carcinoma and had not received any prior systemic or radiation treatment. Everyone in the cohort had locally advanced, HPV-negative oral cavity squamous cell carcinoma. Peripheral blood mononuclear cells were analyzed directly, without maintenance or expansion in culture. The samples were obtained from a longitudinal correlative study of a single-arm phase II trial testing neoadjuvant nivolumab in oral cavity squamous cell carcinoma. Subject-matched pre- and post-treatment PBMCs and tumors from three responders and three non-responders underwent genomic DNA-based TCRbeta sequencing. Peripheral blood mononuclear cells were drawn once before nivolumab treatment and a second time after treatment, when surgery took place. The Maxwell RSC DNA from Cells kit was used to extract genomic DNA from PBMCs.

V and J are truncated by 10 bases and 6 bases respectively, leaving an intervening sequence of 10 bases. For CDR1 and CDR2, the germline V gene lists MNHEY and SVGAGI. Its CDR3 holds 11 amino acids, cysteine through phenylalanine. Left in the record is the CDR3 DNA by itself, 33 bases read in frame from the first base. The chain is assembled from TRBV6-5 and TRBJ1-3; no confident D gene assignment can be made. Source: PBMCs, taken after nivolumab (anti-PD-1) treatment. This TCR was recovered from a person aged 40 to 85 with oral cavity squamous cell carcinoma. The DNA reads TGTGCCACGGGATTTCCAAACACCATATATTTT. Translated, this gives CATGFPNTIYF.